Detailed here is one T cell receptor (beta chain). The record originates from a study of PD-L1 blockade in urothelial cancer. Study information: Male sex and bladder-origin urothelial cancer characterized about 85% of the roughly 29 patients. T cell content in blood samples showed a median of 141,255.

The templates were synthetic TCR analogs, and they were spiked into each PCR. Sequencing used immunoSEQ multiplex PCR; TCRdb keeps in-frame clones, though not all of them. The table shows roughly 56,000 clones, with roughly 80% occurring only once. The sequences come from PBMCs, collected around atezolizumab (anti-PD-L1) treatment. This receptor was identified in a man in his 70s with urothelial cancer.

CDR3 bases: TGTGCCAGCAGTTATGCTGGGGGAGGGAATGAGCAGTTCTTC. Translated: CASSYAGGGNEQFF. The chain couples TRBV7-3 to TRBJ2-1; 7 nucleotides agree with TRBD2. Germline assignment: CDR1 SGHTA and CDR2 FQGTGA. The CDR3 consists of 14 residues. The V gene end was trimmed by 6 bases and the J gene end by 7 bases; junction bases not matched to a gene: 9.